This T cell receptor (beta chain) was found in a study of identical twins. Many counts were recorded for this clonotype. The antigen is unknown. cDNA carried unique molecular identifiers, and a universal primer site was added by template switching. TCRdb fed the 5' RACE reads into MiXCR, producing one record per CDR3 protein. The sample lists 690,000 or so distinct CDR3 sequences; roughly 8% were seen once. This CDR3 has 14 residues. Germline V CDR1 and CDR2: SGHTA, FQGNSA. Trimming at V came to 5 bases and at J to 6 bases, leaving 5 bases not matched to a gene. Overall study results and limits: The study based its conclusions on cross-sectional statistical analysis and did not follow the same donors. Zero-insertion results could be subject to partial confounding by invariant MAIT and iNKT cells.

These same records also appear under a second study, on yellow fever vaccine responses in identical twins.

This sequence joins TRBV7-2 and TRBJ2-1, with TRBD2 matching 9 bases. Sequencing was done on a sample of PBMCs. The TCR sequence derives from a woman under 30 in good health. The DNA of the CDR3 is TGTGCCAGCAGCCATAGCGGGGGTCCCAATGAGCAGTTCTTC. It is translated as CASSHSGGPNEQFF.